The T cell receptor beta chain under discussion was sequenced for a study of CXCR3 chemokines and chemotherapy response in bladder cancer. This clonotype was counted at least ten times. TCRdb reprocessed the PCR reads with MiXCR, giving one entry per CDR3 protein. This table holds fewer than 3,500 distinct CDR3 sequences, around 11% found once. The biological material was taken from a patient whose treatment included neoadjuvant chemotherapy. This clonotype originated in a human donor with bladder cancer that responded to neoadjuvant chemotherapy.

This chain's CDR3 is CASSPRGIGATDTEAFF. DNA for the CDR3: TGTGCCAGCAGCCCACGTGGGATAGGGGCGACGGACACTGAAGCTTTCTTT. The V call is TRBV14, the J call TRBJ1-1; perhaps TRBD1 as D (5 bases). Germline V lookup: CDR1 SGHDN, CDR2 FVKESK. There are 17 residues in the CDR3. V was pared by 4 bases and J by 3 bases, with 21 bases between.